These T cell receptor beta chains were read from a single sample in a study of CD8+ T cells in alopecia areata. Produced via immunoSEQ multiplex PCR; TCRdb's table is partial and in-frame only. The data show about 200,000 clones, with roughly 50% seen just once and around 5% held by the top ten. The sequencing sample was made of CD8+ T cells sorted from blood. The receptors derive from a human donor in good health. The CDR3 runs from the conserved cysteine through the conserved F or W. D genes are given only for firm matches. Some rows have no size entry. The others give once, few or many, or a class for an expanded clone.

>TRBV7-8|few|TRBJ2-3|-|15
CASSSLAGITDTQYF
TGTGCCAGCAGCTCCCTGGCGGGGATCACAGATACGCAGTATTTT
>TRBV7-9|few|TRBJ1-6|-|15
CASSPAGLYNSPLHF
TGTGCCAGCAGCCCTGCCGGACTCTATAATTCACCCCTCCACTTT
>TRBV27|once|TRBJ1-6|-|12
CASSVLNSPLHF
TGTGCCAGCAGTGTTCTTAATTCACCCCTCCACTTT
>TRBV29-1|once|TRBJ2-3|TRBD1|15
CSVEEGRGQSDTQYF
TGCAGCGTTGAAGAGGGCAGGGGGCAATCAGATACGCAGTATTTT
>TRBV7-6|-|TRBJ1-1|-|15
CASSSDSVAGTEAFF
TGTGCCAGCAGCTCGGACAGCGTTGCGGGCACTGAAGCTTTCTTT
>TRBV2|-|TRBJ1-6|TRBD1|17
CASSIGTGTIDNSPLHF
TGTGCCAGCAGCATAGGGACAGGGACGATCGATAATTCACCCCTCCACTTT
>TRBV7-6|-|TRBJ1-5|-|13
CASSRWVDQPQHF
TGTGCCAGCTCCAGGTGGGTGGATCAGCCCCAGCATTTT
>TRBV30|few|TRBJ2-7|-|13
CAWSPAPSLEQYF
TGTGCCTGGAGCCCAGCTCCCTCCCTCGAGCAGTACTTC
>TRBV4-1|-|TRBJ2-2|-|14
CASSLRGGHGELFF
TGCGCCAGCAGCCTCAGAGGAGGGCACGGGGAGCTGTTTTTT
>TRBV4-1|few|TRBJ2-7|TRBD1|16
CASSAIPTGTAYEQYF
TGCGCCAGCAGCGCGATCCCCACCGGGACAGCCTACGAGCAGTACTTC
>TRBV11-2|-|TRBJ1-4|-|14
CASSQGQINEKLFF
TGTGCCAGCAGCCAAGGACAGATTAATGAAAAACTGTTTTTT
>TRBV5-4|-|TRBJ2-2|-|12
CASSEDYRELFF
TGTGCCAGCAGCGAGGACTATCGGGAGCTGTTTTTT
>TRBV6-5|few|TRBJ2-5|-|14
CASRTGWGRETQYF
TGTGCCAGCAGAACGGGGTGGGGTAGGGAGACCCAGTACTTC
>TRBV6-5|-|TRBJ1-1|-|15
CASSPPGLINTEAFF
TGTGCCAGCAGTCCTCCGGGACTAATTAACACTGAAGCTTTCTTT
>TRBV15|-|TRBJ2-5|-|16
CATSRVPSEYQETQYF
TGTGCCACCAGCAGAGTGCCTAGCGAGTACCAAGAGACCCAGTACTTC
>TRBV29-1|-|TRBJ1-1|-|14
CSVPGGGEGTEAFF
TGCAGCGTACCCGGGGGGGGCGAGGGTACTGAAGCTTTCTTT
>TRBV7-3|-|TRBJ2-3|TRBD1|17
CASSLEDRAESTDTQYF
TGTGCCAGCAGCTTGGAGGACAGGGCGGAAAGCACAGATACGCAGTATTTT
>TRBV11-2|few|TRBJ1-1|TRBD1|15
CASSLMGQGETEAFF
TGTGCCAGCAGCTTAATGGGACAGGGAGAGACTGAAGCTTTCTTT
>TRBV11-2|-|TRBJ2-7|TRBD1|16
CASSVETGLSSYEQYF
TGTGCCAGCAGCGTCGAGACAGGGTTGAGCTCCTACGAGCAGTACTTC
>TRBV19|few|TRBJ2-7|-|13
CASSISATAEQYF
TGTGCCAGTAGTATCTCGGCAACGGCCGAGCAGTACTTC
>TRBV29-1|few|TRBJ1-1|-|10
CSVHIYEAFF
TGCAGCGTTCACATTTATGAAGCTTTCTTT
>TRBV25-1|-|TRBJ1-1|-|13
CASSINLNTEAFF
TGTGCCAGCAGTATTAACCTGAACACTGAAGCTTTCTTT
>TRBV25-1|-|TRBJ2-5|-|12
CASSGGGETQYF
TGTGCCAGCAGTGGAGGGGGGGAGACCCAGTACTTC
>TRBV6-5|-|TRBJ2-1|-|13
CASSYSSSNEQFF
TGTGCCAGCAGTTACTCTTCGAGCAATGAGCAGTTCTTC
>TRBV4-1|-|TRBJ2-7|TRBD2|16
CASSQDGLAGGSEQYF
TGCGCCAGCAGCCAAGACGGACTAGCGGGGGGATCCGAGCAGTACTTC
>TRBV5-1|-|TRBJ1-2|TRBD1|12
CASSPTGGGYTF
TGCGCCAGCAGCCCAACAGGGGGCGGCTACACCTTC
>TRBV6-5|few|TRBJ2-5|-|13
CASSYTAKETQYF
TGTGCCAGCAGTTACACGGCGAAGGAGACCCAGTACTTC